The clone carrying this T cell receptor (beta chain) showed up just a few times. Treatment reported: around 19 received Ad26.COV2.S at low or high dose, single or two shots; about 5 received placebo; per-sample allocation not given. Material that was analyzed had been drawn on day 63 after the first vaccine or placebo injection. What was given as vaccine was an Ad26 vector encoding Wuhan-strain SARS-CoV-2 spike. V shed 2 bases and J 4 bases; nucleotides not matched to a gene: 7. The CDR3 extends over 16 amino acids. CDR1 and CDR2 from the germline V gene are SNHLY and FYNNEI. This record belongs to a study of Ad26.COV2.S vaccination and SARS-CoV-2 variants. Study at large: In the study, Ad26.COV2.S was injected intramuscularly once, or twice 56 days apart.

This table comes from immunoSEQ multiplex PCR, and its TCRdb copy is limited to in-frame clones, with some not included. Of some 370,000 clones listed, approximately 83% are singletons. The chain recombines TRBV2 with TRBJ2-1, with TRBD2 matching over 8 bases. This TCR was recovered from a person aged 18-60 years who received the Ad26.COV2.S COVID-19 vaccine or a placebo. Sequencing used peripheral blood, obtained in a trial of Ad26.COV2.S vaccine versus placebo. The CDR3 protein is CASSESGRLTYNEQFF. CDR3 coding DNA: TGTGCCAGCAGTGAAAGCGGGAGACTAACATACAATGAGCAGTTCTTC.